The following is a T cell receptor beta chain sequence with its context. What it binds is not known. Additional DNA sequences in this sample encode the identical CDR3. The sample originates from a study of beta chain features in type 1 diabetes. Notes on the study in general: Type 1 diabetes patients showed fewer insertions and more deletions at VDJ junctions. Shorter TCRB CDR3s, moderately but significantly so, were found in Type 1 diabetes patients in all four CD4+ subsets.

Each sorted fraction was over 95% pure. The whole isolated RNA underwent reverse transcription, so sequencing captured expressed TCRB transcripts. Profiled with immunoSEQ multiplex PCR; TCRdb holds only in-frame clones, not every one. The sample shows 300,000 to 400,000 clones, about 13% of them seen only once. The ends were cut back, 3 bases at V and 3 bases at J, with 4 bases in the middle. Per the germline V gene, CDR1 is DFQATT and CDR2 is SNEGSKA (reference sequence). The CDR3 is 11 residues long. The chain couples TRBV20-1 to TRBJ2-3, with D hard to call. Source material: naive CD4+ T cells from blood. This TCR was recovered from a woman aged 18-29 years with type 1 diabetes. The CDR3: CSARSTDTQYF. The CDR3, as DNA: TGCAGTGCTAGGAGTACAGATACGCAGTATTTT.